A selection of T cell receptor beta chains follows, all from one sample in a study of spatial heterogeneity in lung cancer. TCRdb called the 5' RACE reads again in MiXCR, with one record for every CDR3 protein. This table has some 34,000 distinct CDR3 sequences, about 7.7% appearing once. Sequencing used PBMCs, obtained at surgery. The receptors originated from a female donor with early-stage non-small cell lung cancer. CDR3s include the opening cysteine and the closing phenylalanine or tryptophan. A D gene is named only where the DNA matches it firmly. Clone size appears in some rows only: once, few, many, or a class for an expanded clone.

V	D	J	size	CDR3	DNA
TRBV7-9	-	TRBJ1-2	few	CASSSAFLRQSNYGYTF	TGTGCCAGCAGCTCAGCCTTTTTAAGACAGTCTAACTATGGCTACACCTTC
TRBV27	TRBD1	TRBJ2-3	-	CASSYRGPRGYTDTQYF	TGTGCCAGCAGTTACAGGGGCCCGCGTGGCTACACAGATACGCAGTATTTT
TRBV10-3	TRBD2	TRBJ2-3	many	CAIGRQREGRATDTQYF	TGTGCCATCGGACGTCAGCGGGAGGGCCGGGCCACAGATACGCAGTATTTT
TRBV6-1	-	TRBJ2-7	-	CASGSHPGEEQYF	TGTGCCAGCGGCTCACACCCCGGCGAGGAGCAGTACTTC
TRBV20-1	-	TRBJ1-3	many	CSARTGRLSGNTIYF	TGCAGTGCTAGGACAGGTCGCCTCTCTGGAAACACCATATATTTT
TRBV12-3/TRBV12-4	TRBD1	TRBJ1-2	few	CASSLDRGDGYTF	TGTGCCAGCAGCCTGGACAGGGGTGATGGCTACACCTTC
TRBV20-1	TRBD1	TRBJ1-1	few	CSAREGQGLAEAFF	TGCAGTGCTAGAGAGGGACAGGGGCTTGCTGAAGCTTTCTTT
TRBV28	-	TRBJ1-1	-	CASRRGDGSTEAFF	TGTGCCAGCCGGAGGGGGGATGGGAGCACTGAAGCTTTCTTT
TRBV11-2	-	TRBJ1-3	many	CASSTGSFSGNTIYF	TGTGCCAGCAGCACGGGATCCTTCTCTGGAAACACCATATATTTT
TRBV20-1	TRBD1	TRBJ2-5	-	CSARDWGQIQETQYF	TGCAGTGCTAGAGATTGGGGACAGATACAAGAGACCCAGTACTTC
TRBV2	-	TRBJ2-7	many	CASSEQEAYEQYF	TGTGCCAGCAGTGAACAGGAAGCCTACGAGCAGTACTTC
TRBV27	-	TRBJ2-7	many	CASSLVQNHYEQYF	TGTGCCAGCAGTTTGGTCCAGAACCACTACGAGCAGTACTTC
TRBV20-1	-	TRBJ1-2	few	CSARVVDRGYTF	TGCAGTGCTAGAGTTGTCGATCGCGGCTACACCTTC
TRBV12-3/TRBV12-4	TRBD2	TRBJ2-7	few	CASSFSGTSGNEQYF	TGTGCCAGCAGTTTCTCCGGGACTAGCGGGAACGAGCAGTACTTC
TRBV30	-	TRBJ2-6	few	CAWSSGAGANVLTF	TGTGCCTGGAGTAGCGGTGCTGGGGCCAACGTCCTGACTTTC
TRBV2	-	TRBJ1-2	few	CASSERGPRGDYGYTF	TGTGCCAGCAGTGAGCGAGGGCCCCGCGGGGATTATGGCTACACCTTC
TRBV20-1	TRBD2	TRBJ2-3	-	CSARRPAGGMADTQYF	TGCAGTGCTAGAAGGCCAGCGGGAGGGATGGCAGATACGCAGTATTTT
TRBV19	-	TRBJ1-5	many	CASSTGPETHQPQHF	TGTGCCAGTAGTACGGGGCCAGAAACTCATCAGCCCCAGCATTTT
TRBV10-3	-	TRBJ1-5	many	CAIGDSRSNQPQHF	TGTGCCATCGGGGACTCAAGGAGCAATCAGCCCCAGCATTTT
TRBV12-3/TRBV12-4	-	TRBJ2-7	many	CASSRRGSLSYEQYF	TGTGCCAGCAGTCGTAGGGGGAGCCTTTCCTACGAGCAGTACTTC
TRBV4-3	-	TRBJ2-3	many	CASSRSPIGASTDTQYF	TGCGCCAGCAGCCGATCTCCAATAGGGGCTAGCACAGATACGCAGTATTTT
TRBV6-6	TRBD2	TRBJ2-3	-	CASSSSGSRTDTQYF	TGTGCCAGCAGTTCTAGCGGGAGCCGCACAGATACGCAGTATTTT
TRBV12-3/TRBV12-4	TRBD2	TRBJ2-5	many	CASSKRGLAQETQYF	TGTGCCAGCTCCAAGAGGGGACTAGCGCAAGAGACCCAGTACTTC
TRBV7-2	-	TRBJ2-1	many	CASSLTVSGNEQFF	TGTGCCAGCAGCTTAACCGTCTCCGGCAATGAGCAGTTCTTC
TRBV28	-	TRBJ1-1	few	CASSTHRGAAFF	TGTGCCAGCAGTACCCACAGAGGGGCAGCTTTCTTT
TRBV5-1	-	TRBJ2-2	few	CASSNERRDTGELFF	TGCGCCAGCAGCAACGAACGCAGGGACACCGGGGAGCTGTTTTTT
TRBV29-1	-	TRBJ2-1	many	CSAARRDRADEQFF	TGCAGCGCTGCGCGCCGAGACCGAGCGGATGAGCAGTTCTTC
TRBV27	-	TRBJ1-1	many	CATGIGVGLTEAFF	TGTGCCACTGGTATAGGAGTGGGGCTCACTGAAGCTTTCTTT
TRBV12-3/TRBV12-4	TRBD1	TRBJ1-1	many	CASSRDSPLNTEAFF	TGTGCCAGCAGTCGGGACAGTCCCTTGAACACTGAAGCTTTCTTT
TRBV12-3/TRBV12-4	TRBD1	TRBJ2-2	-	CASREPTGEAGELFF	TGTGCCAGCAGGGAGCCGACAGGGGAGGCCGGGGAGCTGTTTTTT
TRBV7-9	TRBD1	TRBJ1-4	-	CASSLRDRGPEKLFF	TGTGCCAGCAGCCTACGGGACAGGGGGCCTGAAAAACTGTTTTTT
TRBV3-1	TRBD2	TRBJ2-3	few	CASSPSGGGGGGTQYF	TGTGCCAGCAGCCCGTCCGGCGGGGGTGGAGGTGGTACGCAGTATTTT
TRBV7-2	-	TRBJ1-5	few	CASSLSAGTNQPQHF	TGTGCCAGCAGCTTATCGGCGGGAACCAATCAGCCCCAGCATTTT
TRBV2	-	TRBJ2-5	-	CASSGQGRAETQYF	TGTGCCAGCAGTGGCCAGGGGCGAGCAGAGACCCAGTACTTC
TRBV30	TRBD1	TRBJ2-7	-	CAWSVLGGVDEQYF	TGTGCCTGGAGTGTACTAGGGGGCGTCGACGAGCAGTACTTC
TRBV11-1	-	TRBJ2-7	many	CASSLLGYEQYF	TGTGCCAGCAGCTTATTAGGCTACGAGCAGTACTTC
TRBV12-3/TRBV12-4	-	TRBJ2-3	many	CASSPRRGDTQYF	TGTGCCAGCAGTCCGCGGAGGGGGGATACGCAGTATTTT
TRBV12-3/TRBV12-4	-	TRBJ2-1	many	CASSPWGRHYNEQFF	TGTGCCAGCAGTCCCTGGGGGAGGCACTACAATGAGCAGTTCTTC
TRBV6-1	-	TRBJ1-1	few	CASSRRPSTEAFF	TGTGCCAGCAGTAGGCGCCCCTCCACTGAAGCTTTCTTT
TRBV23-1	TRBD2	TRBJ2-1	many	CASSRTSGGNRYDEQFF	TGCGCCAGCAGTCGGACTAGCGGGGGGAACCGCTACGATGAGCAGTTCTTC
TRBV6-4	TRBD1	TRBJ1-2	-	CASSTTGGGSDGYTF	TGTGCCAGCAGTACAACAGGGGGCGGGAGTGACGGCTACACCTTC
TRBV5-1	-	TRBJ1-6	medium-sized	CASSLATGYSPLHF	TGCGCCAGCAGCTTGGCAACAGGGTATTCACCCCTCCACTTT